This entry lists 14 T cell receptor beta chains sequenced from one sample in a study of T cells after yellow fever vaccination. TCRdb redid the calling of the 5' RACE reads with MiXCR, one entry per CDR3 protein. Of 620,000 or so distinct CDR3 sequences listed, roughly an eighth are singletons. The sequenced sample was PBMCs, obtained on the day of the yellow fever booster vaccination. The receptors shown here come from a man aged 25-45 years who received the YFV17D yellow fever vaccine.

The rearrangement joins TRBV29-1 to TRBJ2-1; 12 bases map to TRBD2. The J segment lost 6 bases and the V segment lost 7 bases, leaving 13 bases of the junction unmatched. The CDR3 runs to 16 residues. The germline V gene encodes CDR1 SQVTM and CDR2 ANQGSEA. CDR3 in amino acids: CSALPPTSGSANEQFF. Written as DNA, the CDR3 is TGCAGCGCCCTACCTCCGACTAGCGGGAGCGCCAATGAGCAGTTCTTC.

This clonotype was counted a few times. The chain couples TRBV24-1 to TRBJ1-2; TRBD1 matches at 7 bases. V was clipped by 4 bases and J by 4 bases; unmatched bases: 17. The CDR3 totals 18 residues. From germline, CDR1 is KGHDR and CDR2 SFDVKD. The CDR3 DNA is TGTGCCACCAGTGAGACAAAGAGGGGGCGGCAGGGTGTCTATGGCTACACCTTC. Amino acids: CATSETKRGRQGVYGYTF.

This clonotype was detected only once. The V and J genes are TRBV20-1 and TRBJ1-5; no definite D call. The CDR3 contains 15 residues. Germline CDR1 reads DFQATT; CDR2 reads SNEGSKA (reference sequence). Trimming stripped 3 bases from V and 4 bases from J, with 16 bases between. The CDR3 region has the DNA TGCAGTGCTAGGGCACAGTACCCCGGGAATCAGCCCCAGCATTTT. Translation: CSARAQYPGNQPQHF.

Only a few counts were recorded for this clonotype. The rearrangement links TRBV7-8 to TRBJ1-1; no definite D call. The CDR3 spans 14 residues. V was shortened by 2 bases and J by 0 bases, with 7 bases between the two germline ends. Germline values: CDR1 SGHVS, CDR2 FQNEAQ. The CDR3 DNA is TGTGCCAGCAGCTTATTAGACCTGAACACTGAAGCTTTCTTT. Translating it yields CASSLLDLNTEAFF.

A few counts support this clonotype. CDR3 protein: CASTRSGANVLTF. For the CDR3, the DNA is TGTGCCAGCACCAGATCTGGGGCCAACGTCCTGACTTTC. V is TRBV6-1 and J is TRBJ2-6; D is unresolved. The germline V gene encodes CDR1 MNHNS and CDR2 SASEGT. The length of the CDR3 is 13 residues. Between the trimmed V and J ends, which lost 7 bases and 1 base, there was a span of 5 bases.

This clonotype was observed many times. The V and J genes are TRBV24-1 and TRBJ2-1, with 8 positions matching TRBD1. The CDR3 has 15 amino acids. Germline-derived CDR1 and CDR2 are KGHDR and SFDVKD. After removal of 4 bases from V and 8 bases from J, the junction contained 9 bases not matched to a gene. The CDR3: CATSDYGQGGDEQFF. CDR3 nucleotides: TGTGCCACCAGTGACTATGGACAGGGAGGTGATGAGCAGTTCTTC.

This clonotype was seen a handful of times. J is TRBJ2-1 and V is TRBV5-1, with a weak D call TRBD2 (5 bases). CDR1 SGHRS and CDR2 YFSETQ come from the germline V gene. Deletions cut 7 bases from V and 0 bases from J, with 14 bases between. There are 15 residues in the CDR3. The DNA for the CDR3 is TGCGCCAGCGCAAAAGCGGAGAGCTCCTACAATGAGCAGTTCTTC. This encodes CASAKAESSYNEQFF.

This clonotype was seen only a few times. V usage is TRBV5-4 and J usage is TRBJ2-4; TRBD1 matches 7 bases. The V segment lost 0 bases and the J segment 3 bases; nucleotides outside the gene matches: 3. The CDR3 is 15 amino acids. Looked up from germline, CDR1 is SGHNT and CDR2 is YYREEE (reference sequence). The CDR3 reads CASSLGGQVKNIQYF. CDR3 nucleotides: TGTGCCAGCAGCTTGGGCGGACAGGTCAAAAACATTCAGTACTTC.

In this sample, this clonotype turned up a few times. This chain links TRBV7-9 with TRBJ2-7, with 7 bases that match TRBD1. The CDR3 is made up of 13 amino acids. The V segment lost 7 bases and the J segment 5 bases; nucleotides outside the gene matches: 8. CDR1 and CDR2 from the germline V gene are SEHNR and FQNEAQ (reference sequence). CDR3 loop: CASIRTGFDEQYF. The CDR3 nucleotides are TGTGCCAGCATTAGGACAGGTTTCGACGAGCAGTACTTC.

The chain couples TRBV7-6 to TRBJ2-3; no firm D call. CDR3 length: 11 amino acids. Germline lookup yields CDR1 SGHVS and CDR2 FNYEAQ. V lost 7 bases and J lost 5, with 7 bases in between. CDR3 region: CASMVGDTQYF. The CDR3 nucleotides are TGTGCCAGCATGGTTGGAGATACGCAGTATTTT.

The gene calls are TRBV9 and TRBJ2-1; D tentatively reads TRBD1 or TRBD2 (5 bases each). The germline V gene encodes CDR1 SGDLS and CDR2 YYNGEE. V was trimmed by 5 bases and J by 4 bases, leaving 16 bases between them. This CDR3 is built from 15 residues. CDR3 in amino acids: CASRSGQSPYNEQFF. In DNA, the CDR3 is TGTGCCAGCAGATCGGGGCAGTCCCCTTACAATGAGCAGTTCTTC.

This clonotype was seen a handful of times. V gene TRBV24-1 combines with J gene TRBJ2-1, with 10 bases matching TRBD2. Germline CDR1 is KGHDR and CDR2 is SFDVKD. The CDR3 has 16 residues. Germline trimming cut 2 bases from V and 7 bases from J; bases unmatched to any gene: 7. CDR3 DNA sequence: TGTGCCACCAGTGATTCGGGAGCGGGAGGGAGGAATGAGCAGTTCTTC. Translating it yields CATSDSGAGGRNEQFF.

The chain combines TRBV24-1 with TRBJ1-1; D is undetermined. The ends were cut back, 1 base at V and 2 bases at J, with 7 bases in the middle. The CDR3 covers 14 residues. Looked up from germline, CDR1 is KGHDR and CDR2 is SFDVKD. The CDR3 reads CATSDLCSNTEAFF. The CDR3 DNA reads TGTGCCACCAGTGATTTATGCAGTAACACTGAAGCTTTCTTT.

This clonotype came up a few times. The chain couples TRBV20-1 to TRBJ2-2, with 12 bases fitting TRBD1. The V gene end was trimmed by 1 base and the J gene end by 4 bases; junction bases not matched to a gene: 10. Looked up from germline, CDR1 is DFQATT and CDR2 is SNEGSKA (reference sequence). The length of the CDR3 is 18 residues. Written as DNA, the CDR3 is TGCAGTGCTAGAGCCTATACCGGGACAGGGGGCGGCACCGGGGAGCTGTTTTTT. Its translation: CSARAYTGTGGGTGELFF.